The 25 T cell receptor beta chains below come from one sample, sequenced in a study of blood T cell repertoires in COVID-19. Produced via immunoSEQ multiplex PCR; TCRdb's table is partial and in-frame only. The sample gives some 300,000 clones, 85% of which show up once; 4.1% is in the top ten. Sequenced material: peripheral blood. All receptors derive from a woman aged 45-60 years with active or convalescent COVID-19.

The chain links TRBV19 to TRBJ2-1; TRBD2 might be the D (6 bases). The CDR3 extends over 15 amino acids. In germline, CDR1 is LNHDA, CDR2 SQIVND (reference sequence). V gave up 2 bases and J gave up 0 bases, with 8 bases separating them. The CDR3 sequence is CASSIIAASYNEQFF. CDR3 nucleotide sequence: TGTGCCAGTAGTATAATAGCGGCCTCCTACAATGAGCAGTTCTTC.

V usage is TRBV7-9 and J usage is TRBJ2-1; D is possibly TRBD1 (6 bases). The CDR3 covers 15 residues. CDR1 is SEHNR and CDR2 is FQNEAQ in the germline V gene (reference sequence). The V end was cut by 3 bases, the J end by 2 bases, with 11 bases between. The CDR3 loop is CASSLQGPTYNEQFF. As DNA, the CDR3 is TGTGCCAGCAGCTTGCAGGGGCCCACCTACAATGAGCAGTTCTTC. Filled out from reference TRBV7-9 and TRBJ2-1, the complete variable domain reads DTGVSQNPRHKITKRGQNVTFRCDPISEHNRLYWYRQTLGQGPEFLTYFQNEAQLEKSRLLSDRFSAERPKGSFSTLEIQRTEQGDSAMYLCASSLQGPTYNEQFFGPGTRLTVL.

This clone was seen a single time. This chain joins TRBV21-1 and TRBJ2-7; the D call of TRBD1 is as the table states it, not checked on the DNA. TRBV21-1 is marked as a pseudogene. The CDR3 totals 14 residues. The CDR3 coding sequence is TGTGCCACCCGATTGGCCAGGGTTAGACACGAGCAGTACTTC. Translating it yields CATRLARVRHEQYF.

The rearrangement joins TRBV5-1 to TRBJ1-1, with D perhaps TRBD1 (6 bases). The V end lost 6 bases, the J end lost 4 bases, and 16 bases lay between the germline ends. The germline CDR1 and CDR2 sequences are SGHRS and YFSETQ. This CDR3 is 14 amino acids long. In nucleotides, the CDR3 is TGCGCCAGCACTCATTTTACAGGGAGCACTGAAGCTTTCTTT. Translating it yields CASTHFTGSTEAFF.

V usage is TRBV28 and J usage is TRBJ1-2; 11 bases fit TRBD1. Germline assignment: CDR1 MDHEN and CDR2 SYDVKM. The J segment lost 1 base and the V segment lost 4 bases, leaving 2 bases of the junction unmatched. The CDR3 loop spans 15 amino acids. The CDR3 DNA follows: TGTGCCAGCAGTTCAGGGACAGGGGGTAACTATGGCTACACCTTC. The encoded protein is CASSSGTGGNYGYTF.

Remarks on this clone: One base away lies a much larger clone, so this may be a sequencing read error. V and J are TRBV7-3 and TRBJ2-7; 7 nucleotides line up with TRBD2. In germline, CDR1 is SGHTA, CDR2 FQGTGA. The V gene end was trimmed by 5 bases and the J gene end by 2 bases; junction bases not matched to a gene: 3. The CDR3 sequence is 13 residues long. The CDR3 loop reads CASSPSGTYEQYF. CDR3 nucleotide sequence: TGTGCCAGCAGCCCTAGCGGAACCTACGAGCAGTACTTC.

This clone turned up a few times. The CDR3 bases are TGTGCCAGCAGACGGGAGGATTCACCCCTCCACTTT. It yields the protein CASRREDSPLHF. The V gene is TRBV7-9, the J gene TRBJ1-6; D is ambiguous. Germline V gene sequence: CDR1 SEHNR, CDR2 FQNEAQ (reference sequence). CDR3 size: 12 residues. Trimming took 6 bases from V and 8 from J, leaving 8 bases between them.

The chain carries TRBV11-2 and TRBJ2-1, with D perhaps TRBD2 (6 bases). V lost 1 base and J 8 bases, leaving 15 bases between the germline ends. The length of the CDR3 is 15 residues. Germline assignment: CDR1 SGHAT and CDR2 FQNNGV. CDR3 loop: CASSLGLAAGDEQFF. CDR3 sequence (DNA): TGTGCCAGCAGCTTAGGGTTAGCGGCGGGCGATGAGCAGTTCTTC.

V is TRBV7-9 and J is TRBJ1-2; D is undetermined. From germline, CDR1 is SEHNR and CDR2 FQNEAQ (reference sequence). The CDR3 has 14 amino acids. V lost 4 bases and J 10 bases, leaving 19 bases between the germline ends. CDR3 protein: CASSSSSDGSHYTF. The CDR3 DNA reads as TGTGCCAGCAGCTCCTCGTCTGATGGGAGCCACTACACCTTC.

The chain joins TRBV5-1 to TRBJ2-1; 9 bases map to TRBD2. The CDR3 runs to 20 residues. The V and J ends lost 0 bases and 3 bases, in that order; junction bases with no gene match: 16. Germline-derived CDR1 and CDR2 are SGHRS and YFSETQ. The CDR3 DNA sequence: TGCGCCAGCAGCTTGGCGGTTTCGGCGGTTCAGCGGGAGGACTACAATGAGCAGTTCTTC. The encoded protein is CASSLAVSAVQREDYNEQFF.

The chain joins TRBV19 to TRBJ1-5; a possible D gene is TRBD1 (5 bases). The CDR3 has 15 amino acids. Germline assignment: CDR1 LNHDA and CDR2 SQIVND (reference sequence). V shed 5 bases and J shed 13 bases, with 24 bases lying between them. The CDR3 here is CASSPRDSRLTTQHF. DNA for the CDR3: TGTGCCAGTAGTCCCCGAGACAGCCGCCTTACCACTCAGCATTTT.

V and J are TRBV7-9 and TRBJ2-5; tentative D call: TRBD1 (5 bases). Looked up from germline, CDR1 is SEHNR and CDR2 is FQNEAQ (reference sequence). The CDR3 is 16 residues long. Trimming left V 3 bases short and J 5 bases short, with 19 bases between. CDR3 sequence reads: CASSLARSGSGETQYF. The CDR3, as DNA: TGTGCCAGCAGCTTGGCTCGCTCAGGGTCTGGGGAGACCCAGTACTTC.

The chain uses TRBV2 and TRBJ2-2, with 10 bases aligning to TRBD2. J gave up 4 bases and V 8 bases, and 4 bases lay outside the gene matches. The CDR3 runs to 14 residues. Germline CDR1 and CDR2: SNHLY and FYNNEI. For the CDR3, the DNA is TGTGCCAGCGCGACTAGCGGGTTCACCGGGGAGCTGTTTTTT. Protein sequence: CASATSGFTGELFF. Based on the CDR3 plus reference TRBV2 and TRBJ2-2, the full variable domain is EPEVTQTPSHQVTQMGQEVILRCVPISNHLYFYWYRQILGQKVEFLVSFYNNEISEKSEIFDDQFSVERPDGSNFTLKIRSTKLEDSAMYFCASATSGFTGELFFGEGSRLTVL.

In DNA, the CDR3 is TGTGCCAGTAGTTCCCTCCCGACAGGGGTGAACACTGAAGCTTTCTTT. Translating gives CASSSLPTGVNTEAFF. The rearrangement links TRBV19 to TRBJ1-1, with 8 bases identical to TRBD1. The germline V gene encodes CDR1 LNHDA and CDR2 SQIVND (reference sequence). V dropped 5 bases and J dropped 0; count of bases not matched to a gene: 8. This CDR3 is built from 16 residues.

The rearrangement links TRBV2 to TRBJ1-1; D not certain. Germline lookup yields CDR1 SNHLY and CDR2 FYNNEI. The CDR3 totals 15 residues. Trimming took off 3 bases at V and 0 bases at J, with 11 bases between the two ends. The CDR3: CASSERMTLNTEAFF. The CDR3 DNA reads as TGTGCCAGCAGTGAGAGAATGACTCTGAACACTGAAGCTTTCTTT.

The CDR3 DNA reads as TGTGCCAGCAGCCCCGACAGGACTTATCAGCCCCAGCATTTT. Amino acids: CASSPDRTYQPQHF. The chain joins TRBV28 to TRBJ1-5, with a possible D match to TRBD1 (6 bases). Germline V gene sequence: CDR1 MDHEN, CDR2 SYDVKM. The CDR3 is made up of 14 amino acids. The ends were cut back, 6 bases at V and 5 bases at J, with 14 bases in the middle.

The rearrangement joins TRBV15 to TRBJ1-5; TRBD1 is a possible D gene (5 bases). The CDR3 consists of 16 residues. Trimming shortened V by 1 base and J by 4 bases, and 14 bases separated the two germline ends. Germline values: CDR1 LNHNV, CDR2 YYDKDF (reference sequence). CDR3 nucleotides: TGTGCCACCAGCAGAGGTTTGCAGGGCCTAAATCAGCCCCAGCATTTT. This gives the protein CATSRGLQGLNQPQHF.

This clone has a single count. The V gene is TRBV6-5, the J gene TRBJ2-7, with TRBD1 identical over 8 bases. The CDR3 length is 15 residues. The V gene end was trimmed by 2 bases and the J gene end by 7 bases; junction bases not matched to a gene: 10. CDR1 and CDR2 from the germline V gene are MNHEY and SVGAGI. The CDR3 sequence is CASSYLRGQVEEQYF. DNA for the CDR3: TGTGCCAGCAGTTACCTCAGGGGGCAAGTGGAAGAGCAGTACTTC.

This clone was observed a few times. The V gene is TRBV7-9, the J gene TRBJ2-6; 8 bases are shared with TRBD2. This CDR3 is built from 18 residues. Germline V gene lookup returns CDR1 SEHNR and CDR2 FQNEAQ (reference sequence). V lost 5 bases to trimming and J lost 4 bases; unmatched junction nucleotides: 13. The CDR3 region is CASSPLEREREGANVLTF. The CDR3, as DNA: TGTGCCAGCAGCCCTCTGGAGCGGGAGAGGGAAGGGGCCAACGTCCTGACTTTC.

J is TRBJ2-3 and V is TRBV12-3 or TRBV12-4; weak D call: TRBD1 (6 bases). This CDR3 has 12 residues. The V and J ends lost 5 bases and 7 bases respectively, with 10 bases between them. As DNA, the CDR3 is TGTGCCAGCAGTAACCAGGGGAATACGCAGTATTTT. It specifies CASSNQGNTQYF.

The V and J genes are TRBV29-1 and TRBJ1-3; no clear D gene. Trimming took off 4 bases at V and 0 bases at J, with 10 bases between the two ends. The CDR3 is 14 amino acids. Germline loops: CDR1 SQVTM, CDR2 ANQGSEA. The CDR3 DNA reads TGCAGCGTTGTGGTCTCCAGCTCTGGAAACACCATATATTTT. It encodes CSVVVSSSGNTIYF.

The chain couples TRBV13 to TRBJ2-1; TRBD1 agrees at 8 bases. V gave up 2 bases and J gave up 9 bases; unmatched junction bases: 9. CDR1 is PRHDT and CDR2 is FYEKMQ in the germline V gene (reference sequence). The CDR3 sequence is 15 residues long. The CDR3 DNA reads TGTGCCAGCAGCTTATTGGTACAGGGGGTGAGTGAGCAGTTCTTC. Translating gives CASSLLVQGVSEQFF.

This clone has a handful of counts. The CDR3 spells CASSVALFQYF. CDR3 nucleotides: TGTGCCAGCAGCGTGGCTCTTTTCCAGTATTTT. The genes are TRBV7-2 and TRBJ2-3; no firm D call. V lost 5 bases to trimming and J lost 12 bases, with 12 bases between them. CDR3 length: 11 residues. Germline lookup yields CDR1 SGHTA and CDR2 FQGNSA.

This clone was seen just once. The CDR3 reads CASSLATGGAGELFF. Here the CDR3 DNA reads TGTGCCAGCAGCTTAGCGACAGGGGGCGCCGGGGAGCTGTTTTTT. The chain combines TRBV7-2 with TRBJ2-2; 10 positions agree with TRBD1. Germline CDR1 reads SGHTA; CDR2 reads FQGNSA. With 0 bases clipped from V and 6 bases from J, the junction kept 1 base outside the gene matches. The CDR3 loop spans 15 amino acids.

This chain uses TRBV3-1 (or the pseudogene TRBV3-2) with TRBJ1-5; no firm D call. This CDR3 has 15 amino acids. The germline V gene encodes CDR1 LGHDT and CDR2 YNNKEL (reference sequence). The germline V and J ends were trimmed by 0 bases and 1 base, with 7 bases remaining between them. The chain's CDR3 is CASSQEPLSNQPQHF. CDR3 nucleotides: TGTGCCAGCAGCCAAGAACCGCTAAGCAATCAGCCCCAGCATTTT.